This T cell receptor (beta chain) was documented in a study of blood T cell repertoires in COVID-19. On the study more broadly: The samples span acute and convalescent COVID-19 from the United States, Italy and Spain. The cDNA or gDNA used as material had been derived from T cells, B-cell-depleted T cells, or PBMCs.

Original processing methods: Scientists estimated how many nucleated cells there were by amplifying reference gene primers. Method: immunoSEQ multiplex PCR; TCRdb's copy keeps in-frame clones and lacks some. For V, J and clone size, that table is used; D and trimming come from the DNA. This repertoire shows about 270,000 clones, more than 75% found once; its top ten account for approximately 9%. The sample comprised peripheral blood. This receptor was obtained from a man aged 40-49 years with active or convalescent COVID-19.

The CDR3 is CASSLAGGLFNEQFF. The DNA of the CDR3 is TGCGCCAGCAGCCTAGCGGGAGGGCTTTTCAATGAGCAGTTCTTC. The rearrangement links TRBV5-1 to TRBJ2-1, with 12 bases matching TRBD2. V lost 4 bases and J lost 6; bases outside the gene matches: 5. The CDR3 covers 15 residues. CDR1 is SGHRS and CDR2 is YFSETQ in the germline V gene.